This TCR beta chain was captured by sequencing in a study of spatial heterogeneity in lung cancer. Turning to the study itself: Fewer alpha-chain than beta-chain sequences were consistently detected. The study's findings and limits: Intratumoral expanded alpha and beta TCR counts were found to track tumor mutation counts. Estimated coverage of tumor T cells was about 7% for alpha and less than 15% for beta chains.

Using its own MiXCR run on the 5' RACE reads, TCRdb lists one record per CDR3 protein. The sample lists around 15,000 distinct CDR3 sequences, roughly 7% occurring once. By proportion, this clonotype is medium-sized. Its antigen is still unknown. Within a library made for alpha chains, this beta chain is off target, and its count is uninformative. V lost 4 bases and J lost 0, with 5 bases in between. The CDR3 spans 13 residues. Germline V gives CDR1 MNHNS, CDR2 SASEGT. Time point here: sample taken at primary tumor resection. The donors comprised about 70 untreated early-stage non-small cell lung cancer patients. Sequencing was performed on whole RNA extracted from tumor and nontumor lung tissue, or from frozen PBMC, and the material was left unsorted.

This receptor was taken from a female donor with early-stage non-small cell lung cancer. The source material was lung tumor tissue, sampled at surgery. The V gene is TRBV6-1, the J gene TRBJ2-3; D gene uncertain. This chain's CDR3 is CASSGPSTDTQYF. The CDR3 bases are TGTGCCAGCAGTGGGCCTAGCACAGATACGCAGTATTTT.